This T cell receptor beta chain is drawn from a study of CD8 T cells in ankylosing spondylitis. In the case of this clonotype: Its matching antigen is unknown.

CDR1 and CDR2 (germline): MDHEN, SYDVKM. The V end was cut by 6 bases, the J end by 3 bases, with 14 bases between. The CDR3 is 14 amino acids. Notes on the study in general: What seemed typical of ankylosing spondylitis blood was a TCR beta motif built from about 8 highly homologous variants.

Quantitative 5'-RACE with molecular barcodes was used to make the TCR beta libraries. TCRdb reprocessed the 5' RACE reads via MiXCR and lists one record per CDR3 protein. The sample lists fewer than 500,000 distinct CDR3 sequences, more than 20% seen once, with approximately 15% in the top ten. The material sequenced was blood, either unsorted or a sorted T cell fraction (not recorded which). The TCR sequence derives from a male donor with ankylosing spondylitis. The chain carries TRBV28 and TRBJ1-2; possibly TRBD1 for D (6 bases). The CDR3: CASRSRQAYYGYTF. CDR3 nucleotide sequence: TGTGCCAGCAGATCCCGACAGGCGTACTATGGCTACACCTTC.